This T cell receptor beta chain was captured by sequencing in a study of shared T cell receptors in the human thymus. Only in-frame clones appear in the TCRdb table, and some are missing; sequencing was by immunoSEQ multiplex PCR. The table records more than 550,000 clones, approximately 85% of them present only once. Germline V gene sequence: CDR1 SGDLS, CDR2 YYNGEE. The CDR3 covers 17 residues. The V and J ends lost 0 bases and 7 bases respectively, with 19 bases between them. These data were likewise used in another study, on human thymus T cells. According to that study: Immunologically healthy infants in Finland undergoing congenital heart defect surgery were the donors. Corrective cardiac operations yielded the resected thymus tissue. Thymic and blood repertoires appeared to carry a bias in their V and J gene usage.

The sequencing input was thymocytes. This TCR derives from a girl under three years old with a congenital heart defect. The chain couples TRBV9 to TRBJ2-2; a weak D match, TRBD1 (6 bases). The CDR3 region has the DNA TGTGCCAGCAGCGTAGCCGTAAGAGGGGGTACCGACGGGGAGCTGTTTTTT. Translated, it gives CASSVAVRGGTDGELFF.